The following is a TCR beta chain sequence with its context. Antigen unknown. TCRdb reprocessed the 5' RACE reads with MiXCR, giving one entry per CDR3 protein. This sample has approximately 500,000 distinct CDR3 sequences, with 12% found just once. This entry belongs to a study of CD8 T cells in ankylosing spondylitis. Study outcomes and limitations: A motif of several highly homologous TCR beta variants was seen as apparently characteristic of ankylosing spondylitis blood.

This clonotype was sampled from a male donor with ankylosing spondylitis. Specimen: blood, either unsorted or a sorted T cell fraction (not recorded which).

CDR3 DNA sequence: TGTGCCAGCAGCTTACTAGGAGAATCGACAGATACGCAGTATTTT. Amino acid sequence: CASSLLGESTDTQYF. The chain carries TRBV11-3 and TRBJ2-3; D remains ambiguous. This CDR3 contains 15 residues. Trimming pared 2 bases from V and 3 bases from J, leaving 12 bases between. Germline V gene data show CDR1 as SGHNT and CDR2 as YENEEA.